Listed below are T cell receptor beta chains from one sample, sequenced in a study of T cells in localized non-small cell lung cancer. The table came from immunoSEQ multiplex PCR; TCRdb's copy has only in-frame clones and leaves some out. This sample has approximately 81,000 clones, with more than 70% found just once. The sample in question was peripheral blood, obtained before any cancer treatment. The receptor set was obtained from a woman aged 35 to 69 with stage I squamous cell lung carcinoma. The CDR3 runs from the conserved cysteine through the conserved F or W. The D gene is left open where the match is weak. Part of the rows lack a size; the others show once, few, many or a class for expanded clones.

>TRBJ2-2|NA|NA|TRBV30
TGTGCCTGGAACACAGGGGGGGCGGACACCGGGGAGCTGTTTTTT
CAWNTGGADTGELFF
>TRBJ1-5|NA|NA|TRBV15
TGTGCCACCAGCAGAGACCGCACCTTCAATCAGCCCCAGCATTTT
CATSRDRTFNQPQHF
>TRBJ2-3|TRBD2|once|TRBV11-2
TGTGCCAGCAGCCATACTAGCGGGGGGGCCTCAGATACGCAGTATTTT
CASSHTSGGASDTQYF
>TRBJ2-7|NA|NA|TRBV10-1
TGCGCCAGCAGCGGTGCGGGGTTCTACGAGCAGTACTTC
CASSGAGFYEQYF
>TRBJ1-1|NA|NA|TRBV30
TGTGCCTGGGTCCCCACCTACACTGAAGCTTTCTTT
CAWVPTYTEAFF
>TRBJ2-7|NA|NA|TRBV6-5
TGTGCCAGCAGTTACTCGAACCACGAGCAGTACTTC
CASSYSNHEQYF
>TRBJ2-1|TRBD1|NA|TRBV5-1
TGCGCCAGCAGCTACGGACAGGGGGCAGGCAATGAGCAGTTCTTC
CASSYGQGAGNEQFF
>TRBJ1-2|TRBD1|NA|TRBV19
TGTGCCAGTAGTATAAGCACCTCGGGACAGATTGGCTTC
CASSISTSGQIGF
>TRBJ1-6|NA|once|TRBV11-2
TGTGCCAGCAGCTTACGCGACGGATATAATTCACCCCTCCACTTT
CASSLRDGYNSPLHF
>TRBJ2-3|NA|NA|TRBV7-4
TGTGCCAGCAGCTTAGGCGTGTCTACCACAGATACGCAGTATTTT
CASSLGVSTTDTQYF
>TRBJ1-1|TRBD1|NA|TRBV30
TGTGCCTGGTATCGACAGGGGGTTCGGACTGAAGCTTTCTTT
CAWYRQGVRTEAFF
>TRBJ2-7|NA|NA|TRBV7-6
TGTGCCAGCAGCTTATCGTCCGAGCAGTACTTC
CASSLSSEQYF
>TRBJ2-2|NA|NA|TRBV5-1
TGCGCCAGCAGCTTGGACCCAGGGGCGAGAACCGGGGAGCTGTTTTTT
CASSLDPGARTGELFF
>TRBJ1-5|TRBD1|NA|TRBV5-5
TGTGCCAGCAGGCTGCTTGCCGGGACAGGGAATCAGCCCCAGCATTTT
CASRLLAGTGNQPQHF
>TRBJ1-3|NA|NA|TRBV7-9
TGTGCCAGCAGCCCCCTGGGAGAGTCTGGAAACACCATATATTTT
CASSPLGESGNTIYF
>TRBJ1-5|NA|NA|TRBV6-5
TGTGCCAGCACTCCGATTAGGGGACTCAATCAGCCCCAGCATTTT
CASTPIRGLNQPQHF
>TRBJ1-1|NA|NA|TRBV9
TGTGCCAGCAGCGTACTCCCTGGACAGAACACTGAAGCTTTCTTT
CASSVLPGQNTEAFF
>TRBJ1-5|TRBD1|once|TRBV2
TGTGCCAGCAGTGAAGCCACCCGGGACAGCCCCCAGCATTTT
CASSEATRDSPQHF
>TRBJ2-5|TRBD1|NA|TRBV11-3
TGTGCCAGCAGCTTAACCGGACAGGGGGAGACCCAGTACTTC
CASSLTGQGETQYF
>TRBJ2-7|NA|NA|TRBV5-1
TGCGCCAGCAGTCCCGCCGGGCAGAACTACGAGCAGTACTTC
CASSPAGQNYEQYF
>TRBJ1-6|NA|NA|TRBV5-4
TGTGCCAGCAGCTTGATAACAGCGAGCTCCTATAATTCACCCCTCCACTTT
CASSLITASSYNSPLHF
>TRBJ2-7|NA|NA|TRBV29-1
TGCAGCGTTGCAGGGGGGGATGGCGAGCAGTACTTC
CSVAGGDGEQYF
>TRBJ1-2|NA|NA|TRBV2
TGTGCCAGCAGTGCCTCTGGGTATGGCTACACCTTC
CASSASGYGYTF
>TRBJ1-1|NA|NA|TRBV6-5
TGTGCCAGCAGAGACAACTTGAACACTGAAGCTTTCTTT
CASRDNLNTEAFF
>TRBJ2-7|TRBD2|few|TRBV2
TGTGCCACCGGGTCTGGGACTAGCGGGGAGCAGTACTTC
CATGSGTSGEQYF
>TRBJ1-3|TRBD1|NA|TRBV10-2
TGCGCCAACAGTTCCAGGGGGAACTCTGGAAACACCATATATTTT
CANSSRGNSGNTIYF
>TRBJ1-1|NA|NA|TRBV7-6
TGTGCCAGCAGCCCCCGGGGGGGGACTGAAGCTTTCTTT
CASSPRGGTEAFF
>TRBJ2-5|NA|NA|TRBV10-3
TGTGCCATCAGTGAACGGACTCAAGAGACCCAGTACTTC
CAISERTQETQYF
>TRBJ2-3|TRBD2|NA|TRBV10-2
TGCGCCAGCAGTGTGGGACTAGACACAGATACGCAGTATTTT
CASSVGLDTDTQYF
>TRBJ1-1|TRBD1|NA|TRBV18
TGTGCCAGCTCACCCAGAAGAACAGGGGACACTGAAGCTTTCTTT
CASSPRRTGDTEAFF
>TRBJ2-7|TRBD1|NA|TRBV5-6
TGTGCCAGCAGCGCGCCGGGACAGGGGACCGAGCAGTACTTC
CASSAPGQGTEQYF
>TRBJ2-1|TRBD1|NA|TRBV6-6
TGTGCCACTGCACAGGGGTTCGATGAGCAGTTCTTC
CATAQGFDEQFF
>TRBJ2-2|NA|NA|TRBV7-9
TGTGCCAGCAGCTTAGTGGTAAACCCACCCCGGGAGCTGTTTTTT
CASSLVVNPPRELFF
>TRBJ1-6|NA|NA|TRBV4-1
TGCGCCAGCAGCCAAGAGGGAGCAGCTAATTCACCCCTCCACTTT
CASSQEGAANSPLHF
>TRBJ2-2|TRBD2|once|TRBV7-8
TGTGCCAGCAGCTTAGATCGGAGCGGGGGGAACACCGGGGAGCTGTTTTTT
CASSLDRSGGNTGELFF
>TRBJ1-3|TRBD1|NA|TRBV6-1
TGTGCCAGCAGTGAAAGTCAGGGGGCTCGGTCTGGAAACACCATATATTTT
CASSESQGARSGNTIYF
>TRBJ2-7|TRBD1|NA|TRBV5-1
TGCGCCAGCAGCTTGGCAGGGCAGGGGGCTGGGATTGAGTACGAGCAGTACTTC
CASSLAGQGAGIEYEQYF
>TRBJ1-2|NA|NA|TRBV30
TGTGCCTGCCAGCGAGGTGGAGGCGGCTACACCTTC
CACQRGGGGYTF
>TRBJ2-7|NA|NA|TRBV4-1
TGCGCCAGCAGCCAAAACTGGCGGGGTGCCTACGAGCAGTACTTC
CASSQNWRGAYEQYF
>TRBJ2-7|NA|NA|TRBV5-6
TGTGCCAGCAGCTGGGACCGAGTCTACGAGCAGTACTTC
CASSWDRVYEQYF
>TRBJ1-4|NA|NA|TRBV28
TGTGCCAGCAGTTTAAGTAGCGGGCAGGGGGAAAAACTGTTTTTT
CASSLSSGQGEKLFF
>TRBJ1-4|NA|NA|TRBV7-9
TGTGCCAGCAGCCAATCCGAGTTGGGGCAGCGGGAAAAACTGTTTTTT
CASSQSELGQREKLFF
>TRBJ1-2|TRBD1|NA|TRBV29-1
TGCAGCGTTGAAGACCCCCCGCAGGGGGGAACCTACACCTTC
CSVEDPPQGGTYTF
>TRBJ1-2|TRBD1|NA|TRBV19
TGTGCCAGTAGGGGACAGGACTATGGCTACACCTTC
CASRGQDYGYTF
>TRBJ2-5|NA|NA|TRBV7-7
TGTGCTAGCAGCTTACTAGAAGGGGAGACCCAGTACTTC
CASSLLEGETQYF
>TRBJ1-1|TRBD1|once|TRBV5-6
TGTGCCAGCAGCTATCCCACAGGGGGTGAAGCTTTCTTT
CASSYPTGGEAFF
>TRBJ2-6|NA|NA|TRBV27
TGTGCCAGCAGTTCGACGGGGTCTGGGGCCAACGTCCTGACTTTC
CASSSTGSGANVLTF
>TRBJ2-1|TRBD2|once|TRBV5-1
TGCGCCAGCAGTCTAGCGGTATCCTACAATGAGCAGTTCTTC
CASSLAVSYNEQFF
>TRBJ1-4|NA|NA|TRBV19
TGTGCCAGTAAAGGCGGGGTTGCTAATGAAAAACTGTTTTTT
CASKGGVANEKLFF
>TRBJ2-7|NA|NA|TRBV2
TGTGCCAGCAGTGTGGGGTTAAGAAGCGAGCAGTACTTC
CASSVGLRSEQYF
>TRBJ1-5|NA|NA|TRBV6-6
TGTGCCAGCAACGGAAACAGGGTACCCAATCAGCCCCAGCATTTT
CASNGNRVPNQPQHF
>TRBJ2-5|TRBD2|NA|TRBV7-9
TGTGCCAGCAGCGGCAGGACTAGCGGGAGGGAGACCCAGTACTTC
CASSGRTSGRETQYF
>TRBJ2-5|TRBD1|NA|TRBV18
TGTGCCAGCTCACAGGGGGCCTACGAGACCCAGTACTTC
CASSQGAYETQYF
>TRBJ1-4|TRBD1|NA|TRBV2
TGTGCCAGCAGTGAAGGGGTGTATGGTGCCGGGACAGGGTGGGAAAAACTGTTTTTT
CASSEGVYGAGTGWEKLFF